Listed below are T cell receptor beta chains from one sample, sequenced in a study of control samples from healthy donors and cancer patients. The assay was immunoSEQ multiplex PCR, and TCRdb's table has in-frame clones only and misses some. The sample holds around 110,000 clones, 88% seen once. Specimen: blood. These receptors all come from a woman aged 70-85 years in good health. Both conserved end residues are part of each CDR3. The order of the fields is J gene, V gene, D gene, clone size, CDR3 protein, CDR3 DNA. The D gene is left open where the match is weak. Clone size is stated in some rows and not others, as once, few, many or a class when expanded.

TRBJ2-1,TRBV6-5,TRBD2,-,CATLSSGGANEQFF,TGTGCCACCCTATCTAGCGGGGGGGCCAATGAGCAGTTCTTC
TRBJ1-2,TRBV6-1,TRBD1,-,CASSEAGRDRVFVYGYTF,TGTGCCAGCAGTGAAGCGGGTCGGGACAGGGTTTTCGTCTATGGCTACACCTTC
TRBJ2-3,TRBV2,TRBD2,-,CASRLAGGADTQYF,TGTGCCAGCAGGCTAGCGGGGGGCGCAGATACGCAGTATTTT
TRBJ2-2,TRBV18,TRBD1,many,CASSPDGTGGFGELFF,TGTGCCAGCTCACCGGACGGGACAGGGGGCTTTGGGGAGCTGTTTTTT
TRBJ2-3,TRBV5-4,TRBD1,-,CASSVQGARPDTQYF,TGTGCCAGCAGCGTACAGGGGGCTCGACCAGATACGCAGTATTTT
TRBJ1-5,TRBV24-1,-,-,CATSDDTWGGNQPQHF,TGTGCCACCAGTGACGATACATGGGGGGGCAATCAGCCCCAGCATTTT
TRBJ1-4,TRBV5-1,-,-,CASSLWAGGPEKLFF,TGCGCCAGCAGCTTGTGGGCAGGAGGGCCGGAAAAACTGTTTTTT
TRBJ2-1,TRBV11-2,-,-,CASSLYIVNEQFF,TGTGCCAGCAGCTTATATATAGTAAATGAGCAGTTCTTC
TRBJ1-5,TRBV2,-,few,CASSGAEYQPQHF,TGTGCCAGCAGTGGGGCGGAATATCAGCCCCAGCATTTT
TRBJ1-2,TRBV7-8,-,once,CASSLLGDYGYTF,TGTGCCAGCAGCTTATTAGGAGATTATGGCTACACCTTC
TRBJ2-7,TRBV18,TRBD1,few,CASSPGTGLSYEQYF,TGTGCCAGCTCACCCGGGACAGGTCTTTCCTACGAGCAGTACTTC
TRBJ2-1,TRBV2,TRBD2,-,CASSGTSGVYNEQFF,TGTGCCAGCAGTGGGACTAGCGGGGTCTACAATGAGCAGTTCTTC
TRBJ2-7,TRBV5-1,-,-,CASSLAGRAGEQYF,TGCGCCAGCAGCTTGGCCGGAAGGGCTGGAGAGCAGTACTTC
TRBJ1-1,TRBV11-2,-,-,CASSLNTEAFF,TGTGCCAGCAGCTTAAACACTGAAGCTTTCTTT
TRBJ2-5,TRBV2,-,-,CASSEGGARRTQYF,TGTGCCAGCAGTGAGGGGGGCGCGAGGCGGACCCAGTACTTC
TRBJ2-7,TRBV5-6,-,-,CASSLEGEQYF,TGTGCCAGCAGCTTGGAAGGCGAGCAGTACTTC
TRBJ1-2,TRBV6-5,-,few,CASSQQESNYGYTF,TGTGCCAGCAGCCAACAGGAATCTAACTATGGCTACACCTTC
TRBJ2-7,TRBV9,TRBD1,-,CASSATGGYEQYF,TGTGCCAGCAGTGCCACAGGGGGCTACGAGCAGTACTTC